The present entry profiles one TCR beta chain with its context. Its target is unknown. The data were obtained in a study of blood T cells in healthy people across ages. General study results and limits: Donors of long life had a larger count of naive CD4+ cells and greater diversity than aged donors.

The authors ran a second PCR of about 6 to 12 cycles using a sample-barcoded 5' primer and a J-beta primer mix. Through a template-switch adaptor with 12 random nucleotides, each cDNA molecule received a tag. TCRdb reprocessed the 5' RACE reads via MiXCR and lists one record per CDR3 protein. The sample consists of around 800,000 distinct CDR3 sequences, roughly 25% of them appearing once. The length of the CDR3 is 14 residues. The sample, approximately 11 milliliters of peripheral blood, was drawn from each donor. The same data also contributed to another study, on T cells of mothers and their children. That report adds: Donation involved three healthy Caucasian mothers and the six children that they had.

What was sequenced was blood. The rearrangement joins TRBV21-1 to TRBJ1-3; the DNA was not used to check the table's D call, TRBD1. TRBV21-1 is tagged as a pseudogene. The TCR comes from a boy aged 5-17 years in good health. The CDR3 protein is CASSSQGKGNTIYF. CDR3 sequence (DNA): TGTGCCAGCAGCTCCCAGGGAAAAGGAAACACCATATATTTT.